This TCR beta chain was identified during a study of OX40 agonist ivuxolimab in advanced cancers. Whole-study context: Allowance was made for prior anti-PD-1, anti-PD-L1 or anti-CTLA-4 therapy, and approximately 41% had some.

The CDR3 loop spans 19 amino acids. V trimming: 2 bases; J trimming: 3 bases; junction bases outside the gene matches: 13. CDR1 is SGHVS, CDR2 FQNEAQ, per germline. Assay used: immunoSEQ multiplex PCR; TCRdb lists only in-frame clones, some missing. The sample records over 95,000 clones, around nine tenths being singletons. As for this clone: Its antigen is as yet unknown.

Study results and limitations: Researchers report that CD8+ T cells had, on average, more expanded clones than CD4+.

The V call is TRBV7-8, the J call TRBJ2-1; 10 bases are a match to TRBD1. The clonotype was recovered from an adult with an advanced solid tumor such as melanoma, head and neck, liver or kidney cancer. Sequenced here: CD4+ or CD8+ T cells sorted from blood, sampled in a trial of the OX40 agonist ivuxolimab. The CDR3 sequence is CASSLRGTGDSRFYNEQFF. The DNA of the CDR3 is TGTGCCAGCAGCTTAAGGGGGACAGGGGACAGTCGCTTCTACAATGAGCAGTTCTTC.